This TCR beta chain was found in a study of metastatic and nonmetastatic thyroid tumors. Study-wide results and caveats: According to reports, the diversity of TCR beta was significantly higher in malignant thyroid tumors than in benign nodules, and this held in both blood and tumor samples.

At least ten counts were recorded for this clone. Its target is not known. TCRdb re-clonotyped the PCR reads via MiXCR. The table has approximately 21,000 clones, roughly 22% seen once; the top ten hold around 30%. Thyroid surgery was performed in patients who had received no treatment beforehand. The sequencing sample was made of blood. The receptor's source is a female donor with papillary thyroid cancer or a benign thyroid nodule (not recorded which). Some clones in this sample may be carry-over from other donors' samples.

In nucleotides, the CDR3 is TGTGCCAGCAGGGATCTACAGGGCCTTACCCCTAACACTGAAGCTTTCTTT. The encoded protein is CASRDLQGLTPNTEAFF. The rearrangement links TRBV6-2 or TRBV6-3 to TRBJ1-1; perhaps TRBD1 as D (6 bases). Trimming removed 6 bases from V and 2 bases from J, with 22 bases in between. Per the germline V gene, CDR1 is MNHEY and CDR2 is SVGEGT. This CDR3 contains 17 residues.